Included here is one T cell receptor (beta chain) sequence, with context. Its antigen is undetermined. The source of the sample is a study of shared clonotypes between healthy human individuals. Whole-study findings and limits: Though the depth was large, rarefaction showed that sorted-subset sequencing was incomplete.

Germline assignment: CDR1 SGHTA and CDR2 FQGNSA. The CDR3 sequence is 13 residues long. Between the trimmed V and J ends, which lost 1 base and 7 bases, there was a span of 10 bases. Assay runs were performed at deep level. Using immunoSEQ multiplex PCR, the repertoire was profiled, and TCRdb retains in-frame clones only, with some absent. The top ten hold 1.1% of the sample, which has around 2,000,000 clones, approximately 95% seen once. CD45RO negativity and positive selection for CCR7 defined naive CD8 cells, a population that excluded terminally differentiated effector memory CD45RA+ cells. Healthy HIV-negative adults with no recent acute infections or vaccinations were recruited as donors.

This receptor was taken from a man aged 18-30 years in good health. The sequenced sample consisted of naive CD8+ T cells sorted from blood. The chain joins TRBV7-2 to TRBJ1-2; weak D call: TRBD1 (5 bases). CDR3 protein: CASSLGGVLGYTF. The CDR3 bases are TGTGCCAGCAGCTTAGGGGGGGTCCTTGGCTACACCTTC.